This T cell receptor (beta chain) was observed in a study of blood T cells in healthy people across ages (dated by TCRdb to the mid-2010s). Concerning the study at large: In model experiments, template switching captured roughly one uniquely barcoded TCR beta cDNA molecule for every two T cells. Donors of different ages were randomly distributed across sequencing lanes to avoid experimental bias. Using the same blood draw, the study looked at two additional independent replicas of 1 million unique cDNA reads for two donors, one aged 18 to 30 and the other aged 80 or older. Four age groups were formed from the donors: young (average about 17 years), middle-aged (approximately 40), aged (roughly 59) and long-lived (more than 75). The study measured age-related changes in TCR beta repertoire diversity using deep sequencing normalized with unique cDNA molecular identifiers.

Systemically healthy Caucasian individuals from Russia, around 39 in total and aged about 6 to 90 years, were included as donors. Each donor gave approximately 9.3 milliliters of peripheral blood, collected into EDTA-treated Vacutainer tubes. Ficoll-Paque density-gradient centrifugation was used to isolate PBMCs, with at least 6.5 million per sample. Total RNA, at least 6 micrograms per sample, was extracted from PBMCs with Trizol reagent. The percentages of naive CD45RAhigh/CD27high T cells were determined by flow cytometry on a PBMC aliquot from every donor. As to this clonotype: What this receptor recognizes is not known. No much larger clone is present one base from it, and per-base qualities are unavailable.

To prepare the library, 5' RACE was applied. TCRdb lists the instrument as Illumina HiSeq 2500. The second PCR ran for roughly 7 to 11 cycles and used a J-beta primer mix along with a sample-barcoded 5' primer. A template-switch 5' adaptor carrying 12 random nucleotides introduced a unique molecular identifier onto each TCR beta cDNA molecule. At least 2.5 million CDR3-containing paired-end reads were obtained from each sample. First-strand cDNA was synthesized from all RNA with the Mint cDNA synthesis kit, primed by a TRBC-specific oligonucleotide. All cDNA was treated with uracil-DNA glycosylase and then went through a first 18-cycle PCR with the universal primers M1SS and BC2_uni_R. The authors' analysis ran thus. Each sample was normalized by randomly selecting 1 million high-quality reads, each carrying a distinct molecular identifier. Instead of being binned into consensus sequences, reads with shared molecular identifiers were discarded. CDR3 identification, clonotype clustering and error correction used MiTCR with a Q25 quality threshold and the strictest error-elimination algorithm. A nonparametric unseen species model with Euler transformation was used to estimate a lower bound on total TCR beta diversity. TCRdb reprocessed the public reads (quality trimming at Q25 with fastp, clone calling with MiXCR) and kept in-frame beta chains. For every CDR3 protein sequence, its rows merge into one entry that carries the most common genes and DNA. The V and J calls were determined by TCRdb, not by the authors. The sample has 750,000 to 950,000 distinct CDR3 sequences on record, approximately 55% of them singletons. Approximately 41% of the sample lies in the top ten.

Taken from cysteine to phenylalanine, the CDR3 has 15 residues. Only the CDR3 region is kept as DNA, spanning 45 bases read in frame from base 1. The germline V end is reduced by 0 bases and the J end by 10 bases; junction bases left unmatched: 13. CDR1 and CDR2 (DFQATT, SNEGSKA) derive from the germline V gene (reference sequence). General conclusions and limits of the study: A strong correlation was found between observed TCR beta diversity and the percentage of naive T cells measured by flow cytometry. The CMV infection status of donors was not known, potentially confounding age-related changes in expanded clonotypes. The long-lived group showed more naive CD4+ T cells, fewer expanded clones and increased TCR diversity than the aged group, suggesting age selection. Estimates of total diversity based on one million sequenced T cells were considered lower bounds and underestimates. As age increased, observed TCR beta diversity per million T cells dropped in a roughly linear way, and a significant reduction was already evident by age about 36. Since profiling was done on bulk unsorted PBMCs, naive and antigen-experienced compartments could not be conclusively compared.

The source material was blood. The sequence links TRBV20-1 to TRBJ2-3; 7 junctional bases match TRBD2. This TCR was sampled from a man older than 75 in good health. The sequenced DNA is TGCAGTGCTAGAGATGGAAGCGGGGCCCCGAAGGCGCAGTATTTT. It translates to CSARDGSGAPKAQYF.